This T cell receptor (beta chain) was captured by sequencing in a study of blood T cell repertoires in COVID-19. Whole-study context: Recovered Cohort 3 donors showed two negative PCRs, clearance, or symptom resolution. Specimens from acute and convalescent COVID-19 originated in the United States, Italy and Spain.

Assignment of participants to cohorts was predicated upon participant-reported clinical history. From germline, CDR1 is SEHNR and CDR2 FQNEAQ (reference sequence). The V end was cut by 0 bases, the J end by 2 bases, with 11 bases between. The CDR3 is made up of 16 amino acids. As processed by the authors: Reference gene primers were amplified, and this amplification served to estimate nucleated cell counts. Assay used: immunoSEQ multiplex PCR; TCRdb lists only in-frame clones, some missing. V, J and clone size were drawn from that table, and D and trimming were deduced from the DNA. Found here are roughly 210,000 clones, around nine tenths of them singletons; the top ten hold around 7%.

V gene TRBV7-9 combines with J gene TRBJ1-3; TRBD1 is a possible D gene (5 bases). The clonotype was recovered from a man aged 25 to 40 in a cohort exposed to, infected with or recovered from COVID-19 (not recorded which). Material for sequencing was PBMCs or T cells enriched from blood (not recorded which). The CDR3 DNA follows: TGTGCCAGCAGCTTAGCACGGAGGGGAACTGGAAACACCATATATTTT. This encodes CASSLARRGTGNTIYF.